This T cell receptor (beta chain) emerged from a study of shared clonotypes between healthy human individuals. Study-wide points: Naive CD4 clonotype sharing across a few donors was around 5%.

Germline loops: CDR1 GTSNPN, CDR2 SVGIG (reference sequence). The V end lost 3 bases, the J end lost 0 bases, and 5 bases lay between the germline ends. CDR3 length: 12 residues. Assay: immunoSEQ multiplex PCR; the TCRdb copy retains only in-frame clones and omits some. The data contain some 1.5 million clones, under 99% of them singletons. Regarding this clone: Its antigen is still unknown.

The receptor was derived from a young man in good health. The specimen was naive CD4+ T cells sorted from blood. Documented subset: CD45RA+ positively selected. This chain joins TRBV30 and TRBJ1-1, with D perhaps TRBD1 (5 bases). CDR3 sequence reads: CAWRQVNTEAFF. The CDR3 DNA follows: TGTGCCTGGAGACAGGTGAACACTGAAGCTTTCTTT.